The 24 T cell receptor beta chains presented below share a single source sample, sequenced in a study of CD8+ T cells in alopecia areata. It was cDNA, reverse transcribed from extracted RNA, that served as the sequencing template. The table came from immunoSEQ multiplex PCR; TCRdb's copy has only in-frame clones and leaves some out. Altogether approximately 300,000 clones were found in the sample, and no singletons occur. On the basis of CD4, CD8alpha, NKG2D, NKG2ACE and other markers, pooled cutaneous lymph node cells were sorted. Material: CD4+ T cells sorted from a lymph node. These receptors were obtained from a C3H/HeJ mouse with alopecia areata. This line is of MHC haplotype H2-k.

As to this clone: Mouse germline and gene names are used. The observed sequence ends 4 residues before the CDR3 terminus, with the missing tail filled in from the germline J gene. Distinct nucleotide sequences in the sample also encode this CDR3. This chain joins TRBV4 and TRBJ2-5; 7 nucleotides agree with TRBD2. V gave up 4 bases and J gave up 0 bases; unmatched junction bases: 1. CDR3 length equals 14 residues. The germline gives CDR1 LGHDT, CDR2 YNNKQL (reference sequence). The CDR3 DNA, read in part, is TGTGCCAGCAGCTTCTGGGGGAACCAAGAC. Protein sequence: CASSFWGNQD. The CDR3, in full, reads CASSFWGNQDTQYF.

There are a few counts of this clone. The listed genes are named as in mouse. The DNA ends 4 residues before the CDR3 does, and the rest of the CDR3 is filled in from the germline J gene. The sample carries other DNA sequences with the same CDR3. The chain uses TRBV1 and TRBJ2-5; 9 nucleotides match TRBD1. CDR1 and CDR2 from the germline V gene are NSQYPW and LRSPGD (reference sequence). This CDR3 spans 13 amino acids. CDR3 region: CTCSPGTGDTQYF. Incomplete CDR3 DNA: TGCACCTGCAGCCCCGGGACAGGGGAC.

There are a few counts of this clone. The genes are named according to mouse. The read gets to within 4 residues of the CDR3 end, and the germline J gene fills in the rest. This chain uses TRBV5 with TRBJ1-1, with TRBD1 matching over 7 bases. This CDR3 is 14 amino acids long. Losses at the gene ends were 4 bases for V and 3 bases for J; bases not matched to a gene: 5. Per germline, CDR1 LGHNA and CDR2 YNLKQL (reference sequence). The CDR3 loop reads CASSPGGGDTEVFF. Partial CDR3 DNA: TGTGCCAGCAGCCCAGGGGGAGGGGACACA.

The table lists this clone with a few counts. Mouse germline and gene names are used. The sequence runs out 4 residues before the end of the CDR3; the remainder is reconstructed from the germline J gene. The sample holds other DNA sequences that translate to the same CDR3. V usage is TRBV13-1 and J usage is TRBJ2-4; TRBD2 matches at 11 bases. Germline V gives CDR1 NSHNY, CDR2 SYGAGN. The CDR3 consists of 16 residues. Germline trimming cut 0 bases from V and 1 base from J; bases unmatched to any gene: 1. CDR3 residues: CASSDGGLGGQNTLYF. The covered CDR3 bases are TGTGCCAGCAGTGATGGGGGACTGGGGGGTCAAAAC.

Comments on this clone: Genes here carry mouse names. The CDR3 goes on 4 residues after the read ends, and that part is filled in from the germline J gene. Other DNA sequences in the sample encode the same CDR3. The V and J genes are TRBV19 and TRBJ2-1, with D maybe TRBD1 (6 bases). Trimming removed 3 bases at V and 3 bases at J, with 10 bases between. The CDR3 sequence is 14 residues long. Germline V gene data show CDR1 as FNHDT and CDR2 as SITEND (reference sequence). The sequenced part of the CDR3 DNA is TGTGCCAGCAGTACGCAGGGGAGCTATGCT. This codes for CASSTQGSYA. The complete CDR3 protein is CASSTQGSYAEQFF.

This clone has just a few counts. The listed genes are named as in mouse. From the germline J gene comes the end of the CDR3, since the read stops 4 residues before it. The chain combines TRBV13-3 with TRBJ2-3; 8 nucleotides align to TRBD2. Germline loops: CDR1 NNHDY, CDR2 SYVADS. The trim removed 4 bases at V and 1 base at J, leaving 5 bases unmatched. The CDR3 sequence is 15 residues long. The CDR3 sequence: CASSLWGEGAETLYF. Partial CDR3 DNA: TGTGCCAGCAGTCTCTGGGGGGAGGGTGCAGAA.

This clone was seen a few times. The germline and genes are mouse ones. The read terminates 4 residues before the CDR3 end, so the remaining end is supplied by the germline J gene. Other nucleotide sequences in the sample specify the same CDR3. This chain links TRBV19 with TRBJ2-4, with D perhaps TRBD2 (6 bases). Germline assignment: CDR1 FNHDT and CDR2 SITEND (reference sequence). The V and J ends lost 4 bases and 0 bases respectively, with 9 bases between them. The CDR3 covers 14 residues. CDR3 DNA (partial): TGTGCCAGCAGTCCGACTGGCAGTCAAAAC. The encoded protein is CASSPTGSQN. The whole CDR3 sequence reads CASSPTGSQNTLYF.

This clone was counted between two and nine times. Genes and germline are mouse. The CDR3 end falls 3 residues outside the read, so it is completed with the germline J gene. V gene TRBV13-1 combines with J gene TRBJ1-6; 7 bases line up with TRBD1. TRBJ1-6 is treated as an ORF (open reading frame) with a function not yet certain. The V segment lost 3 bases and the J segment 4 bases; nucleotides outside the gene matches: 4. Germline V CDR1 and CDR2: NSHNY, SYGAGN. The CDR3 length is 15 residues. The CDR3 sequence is CASSGPGQYNSPLYF. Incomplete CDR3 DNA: TGTGCCAGCAGTGGGCCGGGACAGTATAATTCGCCC.

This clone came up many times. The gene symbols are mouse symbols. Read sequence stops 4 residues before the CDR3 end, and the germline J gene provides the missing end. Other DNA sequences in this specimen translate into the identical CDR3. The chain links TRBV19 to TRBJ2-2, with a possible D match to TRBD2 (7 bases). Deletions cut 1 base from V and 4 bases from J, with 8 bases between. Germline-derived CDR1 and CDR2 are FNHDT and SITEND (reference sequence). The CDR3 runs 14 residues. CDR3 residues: CASSIRGGTGQLYF. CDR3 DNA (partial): TGTGCCAGCAGTATAAGGGGGGGCACCGGG.

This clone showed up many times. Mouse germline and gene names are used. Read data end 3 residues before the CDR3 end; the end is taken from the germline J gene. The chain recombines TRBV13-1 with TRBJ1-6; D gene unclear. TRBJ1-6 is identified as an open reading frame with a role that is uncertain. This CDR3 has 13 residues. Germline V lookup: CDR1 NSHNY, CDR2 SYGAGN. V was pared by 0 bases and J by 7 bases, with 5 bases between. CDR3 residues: CASSDVTNSPLYF. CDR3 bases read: TGTGCCAGCAGTGATGTAACAAATTCGCCC.

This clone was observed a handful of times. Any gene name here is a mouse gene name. This chain's CDR3 is CASSHSGDSYEQYF. Incomplete CDR3 DNA: TGTGCCAGCAGCCACTCTGGGGACTCCTAT. The J gene is TRBJ2-7, the V gene TRBV5, with a possible D match to TRBD2 (6 bases). The sequenced fragment ends 4 residues before the CDR3 boundary, so the rest is inferred from the germline J gene. The CDR3 runs 14 residues. Trimming removed 3 bases at V and 0 bases at J, with 9 bases between. Germline CDR1 LGHNA, CDR2 YNLKQL (reference sequence).

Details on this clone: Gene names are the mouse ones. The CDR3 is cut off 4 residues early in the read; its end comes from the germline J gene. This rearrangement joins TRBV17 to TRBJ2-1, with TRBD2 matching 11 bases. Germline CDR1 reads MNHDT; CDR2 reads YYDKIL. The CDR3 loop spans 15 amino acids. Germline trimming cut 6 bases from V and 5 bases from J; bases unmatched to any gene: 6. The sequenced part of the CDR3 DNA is TGTGCTAGCAGCTATACTGGGGGGGCGGATGCT. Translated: CASSYTGGADA. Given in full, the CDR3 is CASSYTGGADAEQFF.

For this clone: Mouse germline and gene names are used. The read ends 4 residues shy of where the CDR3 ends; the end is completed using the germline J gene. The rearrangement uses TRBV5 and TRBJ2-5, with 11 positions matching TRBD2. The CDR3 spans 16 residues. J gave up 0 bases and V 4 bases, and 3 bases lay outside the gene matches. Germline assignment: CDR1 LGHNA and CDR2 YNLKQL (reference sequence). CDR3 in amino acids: CASSRLGGFNQDTQYF. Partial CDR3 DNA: TGTGCCAGCAGCCGACTGGGGGGGTTTAACCAAGAC.

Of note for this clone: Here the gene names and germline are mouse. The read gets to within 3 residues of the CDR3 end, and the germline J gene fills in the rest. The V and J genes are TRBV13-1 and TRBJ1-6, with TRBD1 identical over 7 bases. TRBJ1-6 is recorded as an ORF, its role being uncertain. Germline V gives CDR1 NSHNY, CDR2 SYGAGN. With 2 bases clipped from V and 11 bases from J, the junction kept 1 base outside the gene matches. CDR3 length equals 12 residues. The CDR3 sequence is CASSEQGTPLYF. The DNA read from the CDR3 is TGTGCCAGCAGTGAACAGGGGACGCCC.

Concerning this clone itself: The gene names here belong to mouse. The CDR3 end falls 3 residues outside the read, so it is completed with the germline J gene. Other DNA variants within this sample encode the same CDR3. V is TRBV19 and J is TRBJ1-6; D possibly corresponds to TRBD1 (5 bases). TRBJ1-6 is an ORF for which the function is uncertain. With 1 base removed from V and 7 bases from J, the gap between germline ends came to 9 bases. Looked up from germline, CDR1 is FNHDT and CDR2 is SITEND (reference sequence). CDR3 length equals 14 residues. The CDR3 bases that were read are TGTGCCAGCAGTATACGGGGGGACAATTCGCCC. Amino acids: CASSIRGDNSP. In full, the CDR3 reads CASSIRGDNSPLYF.

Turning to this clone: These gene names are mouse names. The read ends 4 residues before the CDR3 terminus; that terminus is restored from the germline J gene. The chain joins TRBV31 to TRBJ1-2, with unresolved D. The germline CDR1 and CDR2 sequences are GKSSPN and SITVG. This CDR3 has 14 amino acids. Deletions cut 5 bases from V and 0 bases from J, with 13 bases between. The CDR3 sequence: CAWGKTYANSDYTF. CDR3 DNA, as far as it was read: TGTGCCTGGGGAAAGACATATGCAAACTCC.

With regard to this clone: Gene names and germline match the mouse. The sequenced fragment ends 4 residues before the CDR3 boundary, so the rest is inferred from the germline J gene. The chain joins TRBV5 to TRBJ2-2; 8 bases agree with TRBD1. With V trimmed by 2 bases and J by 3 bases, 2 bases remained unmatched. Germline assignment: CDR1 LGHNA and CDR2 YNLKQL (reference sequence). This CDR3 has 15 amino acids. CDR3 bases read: TGTGCCAGCAGCCAACCGACAGGGGACACCGGG. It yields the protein CASSQPTGDTG. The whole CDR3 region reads CASSQPTGDTGQLYF.

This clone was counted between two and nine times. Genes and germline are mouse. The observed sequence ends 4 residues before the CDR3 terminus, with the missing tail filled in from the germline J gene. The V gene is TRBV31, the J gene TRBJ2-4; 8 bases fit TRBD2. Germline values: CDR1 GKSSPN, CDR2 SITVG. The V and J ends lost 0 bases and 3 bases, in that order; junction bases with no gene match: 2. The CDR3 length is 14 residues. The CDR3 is CAWSLGDWQNTLYF. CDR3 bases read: TGTGCCTGGAGTCTAGGGGACTGGCAAAAC.

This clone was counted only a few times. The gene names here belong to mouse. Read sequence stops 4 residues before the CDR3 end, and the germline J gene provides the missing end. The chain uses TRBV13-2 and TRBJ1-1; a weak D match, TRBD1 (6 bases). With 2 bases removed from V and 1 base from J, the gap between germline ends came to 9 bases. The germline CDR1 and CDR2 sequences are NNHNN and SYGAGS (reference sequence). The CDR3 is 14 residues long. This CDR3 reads CASGETGGNTEVFF. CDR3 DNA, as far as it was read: TGTGCCAGCGGTGAGACAGGAGGGAACACA.

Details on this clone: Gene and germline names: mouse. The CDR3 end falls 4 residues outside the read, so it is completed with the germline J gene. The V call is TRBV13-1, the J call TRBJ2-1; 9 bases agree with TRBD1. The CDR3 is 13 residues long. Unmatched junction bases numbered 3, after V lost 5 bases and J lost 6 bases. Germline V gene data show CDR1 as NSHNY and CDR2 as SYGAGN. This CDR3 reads CASRTGGIAEQFF. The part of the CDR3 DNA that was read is TGTGCCAGCAGGACAGGGGGGATTGCT.

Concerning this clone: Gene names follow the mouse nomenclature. Incomplete CDR3 DNA: TGTGCCAGCGGTGATCAGGGGGCGGTGGCAGAA. Protein: CASGDQGAVAE. The CDR3 reads in full as CASGDQGAVAETLYF. The chain carries TRBV13-2 and TRBJ2-3; 8 nucleotides match TRBD1. The CDR3 end is not reached by the read, which stops 4 residues before it; the germline J gene fills it in. CDR3 length equals 15 residues. Germline-derived CDR1 and CDR2 are NNHNN and SYGAGS (reference sequence). V shed 1 base and J 3 bases; nucleotides not matched to a gene: 4.

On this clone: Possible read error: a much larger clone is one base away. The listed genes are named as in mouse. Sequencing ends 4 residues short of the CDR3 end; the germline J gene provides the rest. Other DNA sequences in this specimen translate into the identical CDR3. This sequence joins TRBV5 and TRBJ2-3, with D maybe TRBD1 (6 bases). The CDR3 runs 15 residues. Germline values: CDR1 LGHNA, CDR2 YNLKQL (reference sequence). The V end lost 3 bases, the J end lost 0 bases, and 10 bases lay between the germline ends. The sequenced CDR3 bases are TGTGCCAGCAGCCAGGGGACAACTAGTGCAGAA. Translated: CASSQGTTSAE. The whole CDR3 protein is CASSQGTTSAETLYF.

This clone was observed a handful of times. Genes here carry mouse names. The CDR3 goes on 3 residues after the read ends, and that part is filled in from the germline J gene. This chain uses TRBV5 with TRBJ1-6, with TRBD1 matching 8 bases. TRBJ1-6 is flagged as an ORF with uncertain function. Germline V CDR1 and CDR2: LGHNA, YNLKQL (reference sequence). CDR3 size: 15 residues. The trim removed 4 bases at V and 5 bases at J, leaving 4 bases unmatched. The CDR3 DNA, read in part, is TGTGCCAGCAGCCTCTCGACAGGGGATAATTCGCCC. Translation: CASSLSTGDNSP. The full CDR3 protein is CASSLSTGDNSPLYF.

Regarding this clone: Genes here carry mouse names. The CDR3 loop is CAWSLAATEVFF. The CDR3 DNA, read in part, is TGTGCCTGGAGTCTAGCAGCAACA. This chain links TRBV31 with TRBJ1-1; no clear D gene. Read data end 4 residues before the CDR3 end; the end is taken from the germline J gene. CDR1 and CDR2 (germline): GKSSPN, SITVG. This CDR3 spans 12 amino acids.